Sequencing of this TCR beta chain was carried out in a study of human T cells and chemical hapten exposure. As for the study in general: Patients having alopecia areata, totalis or universalis were mostly female. Across samples, TCR yields varied, mostly owing to small differences in pooled library volumes. Study-wide findings and caveats: High-frequency TCRs, those above 1 in 1000, stayed the same after DPC sensitization.

Stated time point: pre-sensitization, week 0. Treatment here: therapeutic diphenylcyclopropenone sensitization with weekly scalp DPC. The CDR3 is 10 amino acids. With 7 bases removed from V and 5 bases from J, the gap between germline ends came to 7 bases. Germline V gene data show CDR1 as SGDLS and CDR2 as YYNGEE. This clonotype was detected ten times or more. Its antigen is still unknown. MiXCR was run by TCRdb on the RACE reads, yielding one entry per CDR3 protein. Altogether 350,000 to 450,000 distinct CDR3 sequences are present, 5.1% being singletons, with the ten largest covering 2.6%. The clonotype originates from a woman in her forties or fifties with alopecia areata. Some clones in this sample may be carry-over from other donors' samples. This chain connects TRBV9 to TRBJ2-7; tentative D call: TRBD2 (6 bases). The sequencing used whole blood, collected in connection with sensitization to the hapten diphenylcyclopropenone (DPC). CDR3 residues: CASGGNEQYF. The CDR3 region has the DNA TGTGCCAGCGGGGGGAACGAGCAGTACTTC.